This T cell receptor beta chain is drawn from a study of vaccination and CD4 T cells after COVID-19. Cultured CD4+ T cell DNA underwent sequencing with the Oncomine TCR Beta short-read assay. Genomic DNA was extracted from cultured CD4+ T cells. Each CDR3 protein gets one entry after TCRdb re-called the PCR reads with MiXCR. The table has roughly 9,800 distinct CDR3 sequences, just under 35% seen once. The treatment was: roughly ten-day PBMC culture with coronavirus spike peptide pools or control peptides (ViraFEST assay). The unexposed donor provided CD4+ T cells, which were taken before the COVID-19 pandemic (2011-2018). Cultures of PBMCs, roughly 2.1 million per well, were set up with roughly 10 IU/ml IL-2 and roughly 10 ug/ml peptide pools. Having spent approximately 9 days in culture, CD4+ T cells were then isolated by negative selection. The probes, which were SARS-CoV-2 S/N and four cold-coronavirus spikes, were applied to unexposed-donor CD4+ T cells, cells permitting.

Trimming shortened V by 2 bases and J by 8 bases, and 3 bases separated the two germline ends. The CDR3 is 10 amino acids. CDR1 is GTSNPN, CDR2 SVGIG, per germline (reference sequence). As regards this clonotype: Its antigen is currently unknown.

Sequencing used CD4+ T cells from blood, cultured in vitro. This receptor was obtained from a human donor in good health. J is TRBJ2-2 and V is TRBV30, with D hard to call. For the CDR3, the DNA is TGTGCCTGGAGTAGGGGGGAGCTGTTTTTT. This encodes CAWSRGELFF.